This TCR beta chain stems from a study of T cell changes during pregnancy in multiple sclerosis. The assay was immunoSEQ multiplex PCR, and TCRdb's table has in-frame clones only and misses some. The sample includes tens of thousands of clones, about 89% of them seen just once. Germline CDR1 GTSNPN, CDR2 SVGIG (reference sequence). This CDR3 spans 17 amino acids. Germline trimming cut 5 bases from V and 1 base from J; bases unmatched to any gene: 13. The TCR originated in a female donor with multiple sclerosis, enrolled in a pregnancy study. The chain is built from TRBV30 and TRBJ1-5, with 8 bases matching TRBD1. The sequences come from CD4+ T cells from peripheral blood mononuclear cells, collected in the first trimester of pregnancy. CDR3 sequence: CAWGPARGLASNQPQHF. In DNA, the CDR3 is TGTGCCTGGGGCCCGGCCAGGGGGCTTGCGAGCAATCAGCCCCAGCATTTT.